The T cell receptor beta chain under discussion was sequenced for a study of blood T cell repertoires in COVID-19. Germline V CDR1 and CDR2: LGHDT, YNNKEL (reference sequence). The CDR3 is 20 residues long. The V gene end was trimmed by 5 bases and the J gene end by 3 bases; junction bases not matched to a gene: 17. Here immunoSEQ multiplex PCR was the method, and the copy in TCRdb shows in-frame clones only, minus some. The repertoire holds tens of thousands of clones, roughly 90% seen once, with 9.6% in the top ten. Sequences were obtained from peripheral blood. This chain links TRBV3-1 (or the pseudogene TRBV3-2) with TRBJ2-3, with 13 bases fitting TRBD2. The TCR was taken from a woman older than 75 with active COVID-19. The DNA of the CDR3 is TGTGCCAGCAGCGACCGACAAACTAGCGGGGGGGCCGGGTTGACAGATACGCAGTATTTT. This gives the protein CASSDRQTSGGAGLTDTQYF.